The T cell receptor (beta chain) described here comes from a study of OX40 agonist ivuxolimab in advanced cancers. Study-wide context: Ivuxolimab was an agonistic, fully human IgG2 monoclonal antibody directed against OX40 (CD134), a costimulatory receptor. Prior anti-PD-1, anti-PD-L1 or anti-CTLA-4 therapy was permitted, and roughly two fifths of dose-escalation patients had received checkpoint inhibitors. Among the approximately 54 dose-escalation patients, about 19 had hepatocellular carcinoma, around 15 melanoma, 9 renal cell carcinoma and 9 head and neck cancer. Intravenous ivuxolimab was administered to patients every 2 weeks at six dose levels: 0.01, 0.1, 0.3, 1.5, 3 and 10 mg/kg. A male proportion of 82.7% and a mean age of approximately 58 years, ranging from 23 to 79, were recorded for the dose-escalation cohort. Partial responses were achieved by three dose-escalation patients, of whom one had hepatocellular carcinoma and two had cutaneous melanoma. The paper reports the monotherapy dose-escalation portion (N = 52 patients) of the phase I ivuxolimab trial. The purpose of peripheral TCRbeta sequencing was to test whether ivuxolimab changed TCR sequence diversity and led to clonal T-cell expansion.

Patients with a history of autoimmune disease or receiving systemic immunosuppression were excluded from the trial. Peripheral blood for TCR sequencing was drawn from every dose cohort at baseline, at cycle 4 day 1 and at cycle 7 day 1. The samples were taken from a phase I, first-in-human, multicenter, open-label dose-escalation trial of ivuxolimab. Adults with locally advanced or metastatic head and neck squamous cell, hepatocellular, melanoma or renal cell carcinoma were enrolled in the trial. Before TCR sequencing, CD4+ T cells and CD8+ T cells from peripheral blood were sorted into separate populations. V and J are trimmed by 3 bases and 1 base, and the gene matches miss 6 bases of the junction. From the cysteine through the phenylalanine, the CDR3 covers 15 amino acids. The only DNA kept is the CDR3, 45 bases in frame from the first base. As encoded in the germline V gene, CDR1 is KGHSH while CDR2 is LQKENI.

Notes on this clone: What antigen it recognizes has not been identified. The record has no base qualities; no much larger clone is one base away.

For sequencing of the TCRbeta CDR3 region, genomic DNA was extracted from the sorted cells. The immunoSEQ Assay was used to sequence the TCRbeta CDR3 regions. TCRdb obtained this table from immuneACCESS and retained in-frame rearrangements with V and J assigned. These tables miss some clones; where compared with another copy, unresolved V genes account for less than half of the shortfall, and the remainder is unexplained. In all, the sample holds about 82,000 clones, and around 85% of those were seen once. The ten biggest clones cover around 2.5% of the sample. What the authors observed across the whole study: After ivuxolimab, CD8+ T cells had more expanded clones than CD4+ T cells on average. Low levels of normalized T-cell clonal expansion were also seen in some nonresponding patients. At doses from 0.1 to 3.0 mg/kg, clonal expansion was seen in both CD4+ and CD8+ blood T cells between baseline and week 6. In the 0.1-3.0 mg/kg groups, partial responders had among the lowest normalized peripheral clonal expansion, particularly in CD8+ T cells. The antigen specificity of the clonally expanded peripheral T cells was not determined.

In this chain, TRBV18 is recombined with TRBJ2-7, and 7 junction bases match TRBD2. The receptor was derived from an adult with an advanced solid tumor such as melanoma, head and neck, liver or kidney cancer. The sequencing here drew on CD4+ or CD8+ T cells sorted from blood, taken in a trial of the OX40 agonist ivuxolimab. The CDR3 protein sequence reads: CASSPREGSSYEQYF. The nucleotides are TGTGCCAGCTCACCGAGGGAGGGGTCTTCCTACGAGCAGTACTTC.